This T cell receptor beta chain derives from a study of cytomegalovirus exposure and HLA in healthy donors. A note on this clone: Antigen unknown.

Study results and limitations: The authors later found TCR association rates varying by HLA locus, with DRB1 most and HLA-C fewest. CMV antigen specificity was confirmed in vitro for a few CMV-associated chains.

The V gene's germline CDR1 is SGHTA and CDR2 FQGTGA. CDR3 length: 16 amino acids. Trimming removed 5 bases from V and 3 bases from J; junction bases left unmatched: 7. The PCR contained 60 Vbeta and 13 Jbeta primers. Measured with immunoSEQ multiplex PCR; TCRdb has only the in-frame clones, and not every one. The table shows over 85,000 clones, with roughly three quarters occurring only once. The sequenced sample consisted of PBMCs. The origin of this receptor is a female donor in good health and CMV-seronegative. This rearrangement joins TRBV7-3 to TRBJ2-7; 13 nucleotides align to TRBD2. CDR3 nucleotides: TGTGCCAGCAGCAAGACCGGGACTAGCGGGAACTACGAGCAGTACTTC. Translated: CASSKTGTSGNYEQYF.